A selection of T cell receptor beta chains follows, all from one sample in a study of cytomegalovirus exposure and HLA in healthy donors. The table came from immunoSEQ multiplex PCR; TCRdb's copy has only in-frame clones and leaves some out. The data show under 150,000 clones, with roughly 9.9% seen just once and less than 4% held by the top ten. What was sequenced was PBMCs. The source of these receptors is a man in his thirties or forties in good health and CMV-seronegative. Each CDR3 is given with its conserved first and last residue. The D gene is left open where the match is weak. Expanded clones get a size class; other rows say once, few or many, or leave the size out.

TRBJ2-3,TRBV28,few,NA,CASTFPTDTQYF,TGTGCCAGCACGTTCCCCACAGATACGCAGTATTTT
TRBJ2-7,TRBV28,NA,NA,CASSLYGAEQYF,TGTGCCAGCAGTTTATATGGGGCCGAGCAGTACTTC
TRBJ1-2,TRBV27,few,NA,CASSPSPGRNYGYTF,TGTGCCAGCAGTCCCTCGCCAGGGAGGAACTATGGCTACACCTTC
TRBJ1-6,TRBV7-9,few,TRBD1,CASRNRQGNSPLHF,TGTGCCAGCAGAAACCGACAGGGGAATTCACCCCTCCACTTT
TRBJ1-1,TRBV7-6,NA,NA,CASSLEQNTEAFF,TGTGCCAGCAGCTTAGAACAGAACACTGAAGCTTTCTTT
TRBJ2-1,TRBV7-2,NA,NA,CASSSRGRGRYNEQFF,TGTGCCAGCAGCTCCCGTGGAAGGGGCCGCTACAATGAGCAGTTCTTC
TRBJ1-5,TRBV4-3,few,NA,CASSQDLGQTPSQPQHF,TGCGCCAGCAGCCAAGATTTAGGACAGACCCCTAGTCAGCCCCAGCATTTT
TRBJ2-1,TRBV4-3,NA,NA,CASSQDQNNEQFF,TGCGCCAGCAGCCAAGATCAAAACAATGAGCAGTTCTTC
TRBJ2-2,TRBV14,NA,TRBD2,CASSPLAGGTRELFF,TGTGCCAGCAGCCCACTAGCGGGGGGAACCCGAGAACTGTTTTTT
TRBJ2-2,TRBV9,NA,TRBD1,CASSLSPGTGGVGELFF,TGTGCCAGCAGCTTATCACCCGGGACAGGGGGGGTCGGGGAGCTGTTTTTT
TRBJ2-7,TRBV7-9,NA,TRBD2,CASSTRRGGDEQYF,TGTGCCAGCAGCACTCGCCGGGGGGGAGACGAGCAGTACTTC
TRBJ1-4,TRBV4-3,few,NA,CASSQDRQTNEKLFF,TGCGCCAGCAGCCAAGATCGACAGACTAATGAAAAACTGTTTTTT
TRBJ2-7,TRBV19,NA,TRBD2,CASSLAGGLYEQYF,TGTGCCAGTAGCCTAGCGGGAGGCCTCTACGAGCAGTACTTC
TRBJ2-5,TRBV6-4,few,TRBD2,CASSEGTSGQETQYF,TGTGCCAGCAGTGAAGGGACTAGCGGCCAAGAGACCCAGTACTTC
TRBJ1-6,TRBV9,few,NA,CASSVSHNSPLHF,TGTGCCAGCAGCGTCAGTCATAATTCACCCCTCCACTTT
TRBJ1-2,TRBV28,NA,TRBD1,CASSSDRQGVLNYGYTF,TGTGCCAGCAGTTCAGACAGACAGGGGGTTCTTAACTATGGCTACACCTTC
TRBJ2-5,TRBV11-2,NA,TRBD2,CASSSIAGDSETQYF,TGTGCCAGCAGCTCCATAGCGGGAGATAGTGAGACCCAGTACTTC
TRBJ2-7,TRBV27,NA,TRBD2,CASSLDPGGYEQYF,TGTGCCAGCAGTTTAGATCCGGGAGGCTACGAGCAGTACTTC
TRBJ2-7,TRBV7-9,few,NA,CASSQGTPNEQYF,TGTGCCAGCAGCCAAGGGACACCCAACGAGCAGTACTTC
TRBJ2-7,TRBV11-2,few,TRBD1,CASSRGTGPGDF,TGTGCCAGCAGCAGAGGGACAGGGCCGGGGGACTTC
TRBJ1-2,TRBV6-5,NA,TRBD1,CASSSGGVGYTF,TGTGCCAGCAGTTCAGGGGGCGTTGGCTACACCTTC
TRBJ2-1,TRBV7-6,NA,NA,CASSPHEGSEQFF,TGTGCCAGCAGCCCCCACGAAGGGAGCGAGCAGTTCTTC
TRBJ1-2,TRBV29-1,few,NA,CSVAPGGASNYGYTF,TGCAGCGTCGCCCCCGGGGGGGCGTCTAACTATGGCTACACCTTC
TRBJ2-7,TRBV21-1,few,NA,CASSPNRDNSYEQYF,TGTGCCAGCAGCCCTAACCGGGACAACTCCTACGAGCAGTACTTC
TRBJ2-3,TRBV5-4,NA,NA,CASSFNTDTQYF,TGTGCCAGCAGCTTCAACACAGATACGCAGTATTTT
TRBJ2-3,TRBV5-1,few,NA,CASRGAYSTDTQYF,TGCGCCAGCCGGGGGGCTTACTCCACAGATACGCAGTATTTT
TRBJ2-5,TRBV27,few,NA,CATLGKETQYF,TGTGCCACCCTAGGAAAAGAGACCCAGTACTTC
TRBJ2-7,TRBV5-1,once,NA,CASSVGSGRGEQYF,TGCGCCAGCAGCGTGGGGAGTGGCAGGGGTGAGCAGTACTTC
TRBJ2-7,TRBV18,NA,NA,CASSPSAGDSYEQYF,TGTGCCAGCTCACCTTCGGCAGGGGACTCCTACGAGCAGTACTTC
TRBJ1-1,TRBV4-1,NA,NA,CASRLGAEAFF,TGCGCCAGCAGGTTAGGGGCTGAAGCTTTCTTT